These T cell receptor beta chains were read from a single sample in a study of blood T cell repertoires in COVID-19. Profiled with immunoSEQ multiplex PCR; TCRdb holds only in-frame clones, not every one. The sample consists of 130,000 or so clones, around 77% of them appearing once. Sequenced material: peripheral blood. The receptors come from a human donor in a cohort sampled during active COVID-19. The CDR3 runs from the conserved cysteine through the conserved F or W. The D gene is left open where the match is weak. The size field is filled for only some rows; it gives once, few, many or a size class.

-,16,TRBJ1-2,TRBV6-6,TRBD1,CASSYSKQGGSEGYTF,TGTGCCAGCAGTTACTCGAAACAGGGGGGGTCGGAAGGCTACACCTTC
-,15,TRBJ2-1,TRBV2,TRBD2,CASRGGLGRAQGQFF,TGTGCCAGCAGGGGAGGGTTGGGACGCGCTCAGGGGCAGTTCTTC
-,15,TRBJ1-1,TRBV9,-,CASSVSSGLNTEAFF,TGTGCCAGCAGCGTATCCTCAGGGTTGAACACTGAAGCTTTCTTT
-,16,TRBJ1-3,TRBV5-4,-,CASSSPGENSGNTIYF,TGTGCCAGCAGTTCTCCGGGGGAGAACTCTGGAAACACCATATATTTT
many,16,TRBJ2-2,TRBV2,TRBD2,CASTTSGVANTGELFF,TGTGCCAGCACTACCAGCGGGGTCGCGAACACCGGGGAGCTGTTTTTT
many,14,TRBJ2-7,TRBV27,TRBD2,CASSFRGVADEQYF,TGTGCCAGCAGTTTTCGGGGGGTGGCTGACGAGCAGTACTTC
once,17,TRBJ1-1,TRBV9,TRBD1,CASSGEGDRPMNTEAFF,TGTGCCAGCAGCGGGGAAGGGGACAGACCCATGAACACTGAAGCTTTCTTT
-,15,TRBJ2-7,TRBV6-5,TRBD1,CASSPGTGASYEQYF,TGTGCCAGCAGTCCCGGGACAGGCGCGTCCTACGAGCAGTACTTC
few,15,TRBJ2-7,TRBV6-5,-,CASSPWVDLSYEQYF,TGTGCCAGCAGCCCATGGGTGGACTTATCCTACGAGCAGTACTTC
-,15,TRBJ1-4,TRBV7-9,TRBD1,CASSPPGGTNEKLFF,TGTGCCAGCAGCCCCCCAGGGGGCACTAATGAAAAACTGTTTTTT
few,11,TRBJ2-7,TRBV30,TRBD1,CAWGSWGQADF,TGTGCCTGGGGGAGTTGGGGACAGGCCGACTTC
once,15,TRBJ2-1,TRBV27,-,CASSLWSGQSNEQFF,TGTGCCAGCAGTTTATGGTCAGGGCAAAGCAATGAGCAGTTCTTC
once,17,TRBJ2-5,TRBV5-5,TRBD2,CASSPLLAGGPQGTQYF,TGTGCCAGCAGCCCCTTGCTAGCGGGGGGCCCCCAGGGGACCCAGTACTTC
-,14,TRBJ2-7,TRBV23-1,TRBD2,CASDNSGGAYEQYF,TGCGCCAGCGATAATAGCGGGGGAGCATACGAGCAGTACTTC
few,14,TRBJ1-2,TRBV11-3,TRBD1,CASSHRQGNYGYTF,TGTGCCAGCAGCCACCGACAGGGCAACTATGGCTACACCTTC
-,14,TRBJ2-1,TRBV3-1/TRBV3-2,TRBD1,CASSQEQGWHEQFF,TGTGCCAGCAGCCAAGAACAGGGGTGGCATGAGCAGTTCTTC